The rows below give T cell receptor beta chains drawn from one sample of a study of shared clonotypes between healthy human individuals. Sequencing was performed with immunoSEQ multiplex PCR; in TCRdb, only in-frame clones are kept and a portion is missing. This sample yields roughly 2,000,000 clones, of which around 95% are seen a single time; approximately 1.6% belongs to the top ten. Sample: naive CD8+ T cells from PBMCs. The receptors shown here come from a man aged 18 to 30 in good health. Some clones in this sample may be carry-over from other donors' samples. CDR3s include the opening cysteine and the closing phenylalanine or tryptophan. A D gene is named only where the DNA matches it firmly. The size field is filled for only some rows; it gives once, few, many or a size class.

len	v_gene	d_gene	abundance	j_gene	CDR3nt	CDR3aa
15	TRBV7-9	TRBD2	.	TRBJ2-1	TGTGCCAGCAGCTCGGGACTAGCGGGCAAGAATGAGCAGTTCTTC	CASSSGLAGKNEQFF
12	TRBV5-1	.	.	TRBJ2-5	TGCGCCAGCAGCTTCGGCTCGGAGACCCAGTACTTC	CASSFGSETQYF
14	TRBV10-1	TRBD2	once	TRBJ2-5	TGCGCCAGCGGACGACTAGCGAGAAAAGAGACCCAGTACTTC	CASGRLARKETQYF
14	TRBV19	.	.	TRBJ1-1	TGTGCCAGTAGTATAGGCCGGGGGGACACTGAAGCTTTCTTT	CASSIGRGDTEAFF
15	TRBV5-4	TRBD1	.	TRBJ2-3	TGTGCCAGCAGCTCCGACAGGGGCAGCACAGATACGCAGTATTTT	CASSSDRGSTDTQYF
12	TRBV27	.	.	TRBJ2-2	TGTGCCAGCAGTTTGATTGCCGGGGAGCTGTTTTTT	CASSLIAGELFF
18	TRBV9	TRBD1	.	TRBJ2-5	TGTGCCAGCAGCGTTGGGACAGTATTACCCCCGCGAAAAGAGACCCAGTACTTC	CASSVGTVLPPRKETQYF
13	TRBV4-1	.	.	TRBJ2-5	TGCGCCAGCAGCCAAGATCACGAGGAGACCCAGTACTTC	CASSQDHEETQYF
21	TRBV9	TRBD2	.	TRBJ2-3	TGTGCCAGCAGCGTAGGAGAGGAGGGCGGGAGGCCAACGCTTAGCACAGATACGCAGTATTTT	CASSVGEEGGRPTLSTDTQYF
15	TRBV28	.	.	TRBJ1-1	TGTGCCAGCAGTTTATCCCCCCCAGGGGTCGGATCAGCTTTCTTT	CASSLSPPGVGSAFF
14	TRBV28	.	.	TRBJ1-2	TGTGCCAGCATAATAAGGGGTGGTTATTATGGCTACACCTTC	CASIIRGGYYGYTF
16	TRBV4-3	.	.	TRBJ1-1	TGCGCCAGCAGCCAAGCCACCGGGATCATGAACACTGAAGCTTTCTTT	CASSQATGIMNTEAFF
14	TRBV6-5	.	.	TRBJ2-5	TGTGCCAGCAGGGCGACAGGCCTCCAAGAGACCCAGTACTTC	CASRATGLQETQYF
17	TRBV10-3	.	.	TRBJ2-7	TGTGCCATCAGTGGGATGGGGGAATCGGGGGATGCCTACGAGCAGTACTTC	CAISGMGESGDAYEQYF
15	TRBV10-2	.	.	TRBJ2-3	TGCGCCAGCAGTGACAGGGGCCGAAACACAGATACGCAGTATTTT	CASSDRGRNTDTQYF
15	TRBV9	TRBD1	.	TRBJ1-4	TGTGCCAGCAGCGTAGAACAGGGGGCGAATGAAAAACTGTTTTTT	CASSVEQGANEKLFF
14	TRBV11-2	.	.	TRBJ2-5	TGTGCCAGCAGCTTAGCAGGGATTGCAGAGACCCAGTACTTC	CASSLAGIAETQYF
17	TRBV9	TRBD2	.	TRBJ2-1	TGTGCCAGCGGCCTACCGGGACTAGCGAGCTCCTACAATGAGCAGTTCTTC	CASGLPGLASSYNEQFF
13	TRBV28	.	.	TRBJ2-1	TGTGCCAGCAGTCAGACTAGGCTGCATGAGCAGTTCTTC	CASSQTRLHEQFF
15	TRBV11-2	.	.	TRBJ2-7	TGTGCCAGCAGCTTAGGGGGGGGCTACTCCTACGAGCAGTACTTC	CASSLGGGYSYEQYF
13	TRBV29-1	TRBD1	.	TRBJ2-7	TGCAGCGTCCGACAGGGGAACTCCTACGAGCAGTACTTC	CSVRQGNSYEQYF
19	TRBV19	.	.	TRBJ1-5	TGTGCCAGTAGTCTGGGAGGGGGTCAGATATTTTATAGCAATCAGCCCCAGCATTTT	CASSLGGGQIFYSNQPQHF